A selection of T cell receptor beta chains follows, all from one sample in a study of blood T cell repertoires in COVID-19. Profiling relied on immunoSEQ multiplex PCR, and the TCRdb table lists in-frame clones only, not all of them. The sample includes roughly 52,000 clones, around 86% of them seen just once. Material for sequencing was peripheral blood. These receptors were obtained from an elderly woman with acute or convalescent COVID-19. Each CDR3 is given with its conserved first and last residue. D genes are given only for firm matches. Not all rows give a size; the values are once, few, many and, for expanded clones, a class.

j_call clone_size d_call v_call cdr3_aa cdr3_nt
TRBJ1-3 - TRBD1 TRBV18 CASSQESGGGNTIYF TGTGCCAGCTCACAGGAGTCAGGGGGAGGAAACACCATATATTTT
TRBJ1-2 - TRBD1 TRBV30 CAWRFGTGAGYTF TGTGCCTGGAGGTTCGGGACAGGGGCGGGCTACACCTTC
TRBJ1-4 - TRBD1 TRBV7-9 CASSDRDRGEKLFF TGTGCCAGCAGCGACCGGGACAGGGGTGAAAAACTGTTTTTT
TRBJ1-6 - - TRBV7-2 CASSSQVPRSPLHF TGTGCCAGCAGTTCACAGGTGCCCCGTTCACCCCTCCACTTT
TRBJ2-1 - TRBD2 TRBV7-6 CASRPLAASSYNEQFF TGTGCCAGCAGACCACTAGCGGCGAGCTCCTACAATGAGCAGTTCTTC
TRBJ1-2 - - TRBV3-1/TRBV3-2 CASSQEGGQGYGYTF TGTGCCAGCAGCCAAGAAGGGGGACAAGGCTATGGCTACACCTTC
TRBJ2-4 - - TRBV2 CASRDRVAKNIQYF TGTGCCAGCAGAGACAGAGTAGCCAAAAACATTCAGTACTTC
TRBJ1-1 - - TRBV7-9 CASSLRGRRSASTEAFF TGTGCCAGCAGCTTAAGAGGGAGAAGGAGTGCTAGCACTGAAGCTTTCTTT
TRBJ2-1 - TRBD2 TRBV29-1 CSVVGTSGETYNEQFF TGCAGCGTTGTGGGGACTAGCGGGGAAACCTACAATGAGCAGTTCTTC
TRBJ1-1 - TRBD1 TRBV3-1/TRBV3-2 CASSQVDRDDEAFF TGTGCCAGCAGCCAGGTGGACAGGGACGATGAAGCTTTCTTT
TRBJ2-7 few TRBD1 TRBV14 CASSPYRGTGVHEQYF TGTGCCAGCAGCCCGTACCGAGGGACAGGAGTCCACGAGCAGTACTTC
TRBJ2-2 - TRBD2 TRBV19 CASSISGRGTGELFF TGTGCCAGTAGTATTAGCGGGAGGGGCACCGGGGAGCTGTTTTTT
TRBJ2-1 - TRBD2 TRBV5-4 CASSLPLATNEQFF TGTGCCAGCAGCTTACCACTAGCGACTAATGAGCAGTTCTTC
TRBJ1-1 few - TRBV7-6 CASSKHDKQATNTEAFF TGTGCCAGCAGCAAACACGATAAACAGGCCACGAACACTGAAGCTTTCTTT
TRBJ1-1 few TRBD1 TRBV18 CASSTTGVLTEAFF TGTGCCAGCTCAACGACAGGGGTGTTAACTGAAGCTTTCTTT
TRBJ1-1 - TRBD1 TRBV18 CASSQGQGGTEAFF TGTGCCAGCTCCCAAGGACAGGGAGGCACTGAAGCTTTCTTT
TRBJ2-2 - TRBD2 TRBV5-1 CASSLDTSGGPVTGELFF TGCGCCAGCAGCTTGGATACTAGCGGGGGGCCGGTAACCGGGGAGCTGTTTTTT
TRBJ1-2 - - TRBV7-9 CASSLDFYGYTF TGTGCCAGCAGCTTAGACTTTTATGGCTACACCTTC
TRBJ2-2 - TRBD2 TRBV2 CASSEVTSGRGTGELFF TGTGCCAGCAGTGAAGTTACTAGCGGGAGGGGCACCGGGGAGCTGTTTTTT
TRBJ2-2 - TRBD1 TRBV5-4 CASSGVMGQQTGELFF TGTGCCAGCAGCGGCGTTATGGGACAGCAAACCGGGGAGCTGTTTTTT
TRBJ2-7 once - TRBV18 CASSAGSNYEQYF TGTGCCAGCTCAGCCGGGTCGAACTACGAGCAGTACTTC
TRBJ2-3 - TRBD2 TRBV3-1/TRBV3-2 CASSQTSGGRGDTQYF TGTGCCAGCAGCCAAACTAGCGGGGGCCGGGGTGATACGCAGTATTTT
TRBJ1-2 - - TRBV5-5 CASSLVLGGDGYTF TGTGCCAGCAGCTTGGTCCTTGGAGGGGATGGCTACACCTTC
TRBJ1-6 - - TRBV9 CASSLGGGNSPLHF TGTGCCAGCAGCTTGGGGGGTGGTAATTCACCCCTCCACTTT
TRBJ2-1 - - TRBV6-1 CASSESWGEQFF TGTGCCAGCAGTGAGTCTTGGGGGGAACAGTTCTTC
TRBJ1-2 - - TRBV20-1 CSASAGDGYTF TGCAGTGCTAGTGCAGGGGATGGCTACACCTTC
TRBJ1-3 few - TRBV19 CASGHHSGNTIYF TGTGCCAGCGGACACCACTCTGGAAACACCATATATTTT
TRBJ2-1 - TRBD2 TRBV28 CASSLIVSGGSYEQFF TGTGCCAGCAGTTTAATTGTAAGCGGGGGGTCCTATGAGCAGTTCTTC
TRBJ2-7 few - TRBV5-1 CASSPGGQAEQYF TGCGCCAGCAGCCCGGGGGGCCAGGCCGAGCAGTACTTC
TRBJ2-1 - TRBD2 TRBV25-1 CASSEFLRGGRNEQFF TGTGCCAGCAGTGAATTTCTGCGCGGGGGACGCAATGAGCAGTTCTTC
TRBJ2-1 - - TRBV5-4 CASSLVGLQGQFF TGTGCCAGCAGCTTGGTTGGCCTCCAGGGGCAGTTCTTC
TRBJ2-5 - TRBD2 TRBV16 CASSQWRGVGETQYF TGTGCCAGCAGCCAATGGCGGGGGGTAGGAGAGACCCAGTACTTC
TRBJ2-2 - - TRBV4-2 CASSQVTGRTGGELFF TGTGCCAGCAGCCAGGTGACCGGGAGGACAGGGGGGGAGCTGTTTTTT
TRBJ1-4 - - TRBV19 CASSIEGTINEKLFF TGTGCCAGTAGTATTGAGGGAACGATTAATGAAAAACTGTTTTTT
TRBJ1-1 - TRBD1 TRBV11-2 CASSGQGKNTEAFF TGTGCCAGCAGTGGACAGGGGAAGAACACTGAAGCTTTCTTT
TRBJ2-7 - - TRBV11-3 CASSLSPTSSYEQYF TGTGCCAGCAGCCTTAGTCCGACTAGTAGCTACGAGCAGTACTTC
TRBJ1-1 - TRBD1 TRBV4-1 CASSHRDRNTEAFF TGCGCCAGCAGCCACCGGGACAGAAACACTGAAGCTTTCTTT
TRBJ1-5 - TRBD1 TRBV7-9 CASSLVAGGYNQPQHF TGTGCCAGCAGCTTAGTAGCAGGGGGCTACAATCAGCCCCAGCATTTT
TRBJ1-2 - - TRBV2 CASSVLNRAEHGYTF TGTGCCAGCAGTGTATTGAACAGGGCGGAACATGGCTACACCTTC
TRBJ2-1 - TRBD1 TRBV28 CASSLIGTGHNEQFF TGTGCCAGCAGTTTGATCGGGACAGGACACAATGAGCAGTTCTTC
TRBJ1-6 few - TRBV9 CASSVSDGRAGENSPLHF TGTGCCAGCAGCGTAAGTGATGGACGGGCAGGGGAAAATTCACCCCTCCACTTT
TRBJ2-6 - - TRBV19 CASSPLGRDSGANVLTF TGTGCCAGTAGTCCCCTCGGCCGGGACTCTGGGGCCAACGTCCTGACTTTC
TRBJ2-1 - TRBD1 TRBV5-6 CASSFDRVLVNEQFF TGTGCCAGCAGCTTCGACAGGGTACTGGTCAATGAGCAGTTCTTC
TRBJ2-3 - TRBD2 TRBV5-8 CASSLAMAGGSNF TGTGCCAGCAGCTTGGCGATGGCGGGGGGGTCTAATTTT